These T cell receptor beta chains were read from a single sample in a study of blood T cells in healthy people across ages. TCRdb reanalysed the 5' RACE reads using MiXCR and keeps one entry per CDR3 protein. This table has some 800,000 distinct CDR3 sequences, more than 20% appearing once. This sample also belongs to another study, concerning T cells of mothers and their children.

Sequencing was performed on blood. These receptors all come from a boy younger than 18 in good health. Each CDR3 is given with its conserved first and last residue. D genes are given only for firm matches. The listing skips clone size in some rows; elsewhere it reads once, few, many or a size class.

>TRBV5-1|TRBJ2-5|TRBD2|many
CATNERGSHQETQYF
TGCGCCACCAATGAGCGGGGTTCCCACCAAGAGACCCAGTACTTC
>TRBV6-5|TRBJ2-7|TRBD2|few
CASRPRLAGPHEQYF
TGTGCCAGCAGGCCAAGACTAGCGGGACCCCACGAGCAGTACTTC
>TRBV6-1|TRBJ2-1|NA|few
CASSEVPSSYNEQFF
TGTGCCAGCAGTGAAGTGCCGAGCTCCTACAATGAGCAGTTCTTC
>TRBV29-1|TRBJ2-3|TRBD1|few
CSGGQTDTQYF
TGCAGCGGGGGACAGACAGATACGCAGTATTTT
>TRBV29-1|TRBJ2-7|TRBD1|NA
CSVVVTGILREQYF
TGCAGCGTTGTAGTGACAGGGATTCTCCGCGAGCAGTACTTC
>TRBV29-1|TRBJ2-3|TRBD2|few
CSVITSATDTQYF
TGCAGCGTCATCACTAGCGCCACAGATACGCAGTATTTT
>TRBV29-1|TRBJ2-1|NA|NA
CSVEGGRSNEQFF
TGCAGCGTTGAAGGGGGGCGGTCCAATGAGCAGTTCTTC
>TRBV4-1|TRBJ1-1|NA|few
CASSQDPDRGTVNTEAFF
TGCGCCAGCAGCCAAGACCCTGACCGCGGGACGGTGAACACTGAAGCTTTCTTT
>TRBV2|TRBJ2-1|NA|NA
CASSDRFVGTDEQFF
TGTGCCAGCAGTGATCGGTTCGTGGGGACTGATGAGCAGTTCTTC
>TRBV5-1|TRBJ1-1|TRBD1|NA
CASSDRPTGVNTEAFF
TGCGCCAGCAGCGACCGACCGACAGGGGTGAACACTGAAGCTTTCTTT
>TRBV7-2|TRBJ2-5|TRBD2|NA
CASSSIPGTSRPETQYF
TGTGCCAGCAGCTCAATACCGGGGACTAGCCGGCCAGAGACCCAGTACTTC
>TRBV14|TRBJ2-1|TRBD1|NA
CASGRDRGYNEQFF
TGTGCCAGCGGGAGGGACAGGGGCTACAATGAGCAGTTCTTC
>TRBV7-2|TRBJ2-7|NA|NA
CASSLELGYEQYF
TGTGCCAGCAGCTTGGAACTAGGCTACGAGCAGTACTTC
>TRBV3-1|TRBJ2-5|NA|few
CASSQTETQYF
TGTGCCAGCAGCCAAACGGAGACCCAGTACTTC
>TRBV5-5|TRBJ2-2|NA|NA
CASSWGSGELFF
TGTGCCAGCAGCTGGGGGTCGGGGGAGCTGTTTTTT
>TRBV28|TRBJ1-6|NA|NA
CASSFTIRLSQNSPLHF
TGTGCCAGCAGTTTCACCATACGACTCTCGCAGAATTCACCCCTCCACTTT
>TRBV15|TRBJ2-7|TRBD2|few
CATSGGLAGLSYEQYF
TGTGCCACCAGCGGTGGACTAGCGGGGCTCTCCTACGAGCAGTACTTC
>TRBV2|TRBJ2-7|NA|few
CASSPRGRVYEQYF
TGTGCCAGCAGCCCAAGGGGCAGGGTCTACGAGCAGTACTTC
>TRBV29-1|TRBJ2-7|NA|few
CSGGDLNYEQYF
TGCAGCGGGGGGGACTTAAACTACGAGCAGTACTTC
>TRBV29-1|TRBJ2-5|TRBD2|NA
CSDLHQRGTQYF
TGCAGCGACTTACACCAGCGGGGGACCCAGTACTTC
>TRBV7-9|TRBJ2-7|NA|NA
CASSLDRGGDEQYF
TGTGCCAGCAGCTTAGACAGGGGGGGCGACGAGCAGTACTTC
>TRBV14|TRBJ1-3|NA|NA
CASSQVTGGNTIYF
TGTGCCAGCAGCCAAGTCACGGGCGGAAACACCATATATTTT
>TRBV27|TRBJ2-4|TRBD1|NA
CASSLGTEGVRNIQYF
TGTGCCAGCAGTCTCGGGACAGAGGGGGTGAGGAACATTCAGTACTTC
>TRBV6-6|TRBJ2-7|NA|NA
CASSSGHNTYEQYF
TGTGCCAGCAGCTCGGGACATAACACCTACGAGCAGTACTTC
>TRBV5-1|TRBJ2-2|NA|once
CASNNGGNTGELFF
TGCGCCTCCAATAACGGCGGGAACACCGGGGAGCTGTTTTTT
>TRBV24-1|TRBJ2-5|TRBD1|few
CATSDFSGQGRETQYF
TGTGCCACCAGTGATTTCTCGGGACAGGGTCGAGAGACCCAGTACTTC
>TRBV6-5|TRBJ2-4|NA|NA
CASSSQLAKNIQYF
TGTGCCAGCAGCAGCCAATTAGCCAAAAACATTCAGTACTTC